This T cell receptor (beta chain) was captured in a study of shared clonotypes between healthy human individuals. Study-level information: Each donor had three CD4 naive, three CD4 memory, two CD8 naive and one CD8 memory plate.

This clone showed up just once. The antigen remains unidentified. Germline CDR1 and CDR2: MDHEN and SYDVKM. The CDR3 is 14 residues long. Trimming took 5 bases from V and 5 from J, leaving 15 bases between them. Repertoires were generated with immunoSEQ multiplex PCR, while TCRdb's copy carries only in-frame clones and drops some. The sample shows 850,000 to 1,200,000 clones, roughly 80% of them seen only once. Study findings and constraints: It was only blood that was sampled, and tissue repertoires likely differ. Clonotypes shared by all four sorted-subset donors had higher generation probabilities than non-shared clonotypes.

This sequence joins TRBV28 and TRBJ1-1; tentatively, D is TRBD1 (6 bases). The receptor's source is a man between 18 and 29 years old in good health. Sample: memory CD4+ T cells sorted from blood. Subset meaning: CD45RA-negative fraction. CDR3 residues: CASSATGRRTEAFF. The CDR3 region has the DNA TGTGCCAGCAGTGCCACAGGGCGGAGGACTGAAGCTTTCTTT.